This TCR beta chain emerged from a study of T-cell reconstitution after alpha-beta-depleted transplantation in children. Unique molecular identifiers were incorporated during preparation of the TCRbeta library. TCRdb processed the PCR reads anew with MiXCR; each CDR3 protein has one entry. The repertoire holds more than 85,000 distinct CDR3 sequences, approximately 6% seen once, with 5.5% to 7% in the top ten. V dropped 2 bases and J dropped 2 bases, with 9 bases sitting between them. The CDR3 loop spans 14 amino acids. This clonotype was seen repeatedly, ten times or more. Antigen unknown. Findings and caveats of the study: Expanded clones from the graft, numbering several hundred, reportedly supplied alpha-beta T cells about two months after transplant. The main origin of T-cell counts and diversity one year after transplant was newly produced T cells. From surviving recipient T cells and thymic progenitors came the high day-60 TCRbeta diversity observed in some patients.

The specimen comprised PBMCs, mostly from graft donor cells, sampled 60 days after TCRalphabeta/CD19-depleted stem cell transplant. This receptor was identified in a female patient between 2 and 15 years old who had a stem cell transplant for Fanconi anemia, so the T cells may come from the graft donor. V gene TRBV12-3 or TRBV12-4 combines with J gene TRBJ1-2; no definite D call. CDR3 loop: CASSLRAANYGYTF. The CDR3 DNA is TGTGCCAGCAGTTTAAGGGCAGCGAACTATGGCTACACCTTC.